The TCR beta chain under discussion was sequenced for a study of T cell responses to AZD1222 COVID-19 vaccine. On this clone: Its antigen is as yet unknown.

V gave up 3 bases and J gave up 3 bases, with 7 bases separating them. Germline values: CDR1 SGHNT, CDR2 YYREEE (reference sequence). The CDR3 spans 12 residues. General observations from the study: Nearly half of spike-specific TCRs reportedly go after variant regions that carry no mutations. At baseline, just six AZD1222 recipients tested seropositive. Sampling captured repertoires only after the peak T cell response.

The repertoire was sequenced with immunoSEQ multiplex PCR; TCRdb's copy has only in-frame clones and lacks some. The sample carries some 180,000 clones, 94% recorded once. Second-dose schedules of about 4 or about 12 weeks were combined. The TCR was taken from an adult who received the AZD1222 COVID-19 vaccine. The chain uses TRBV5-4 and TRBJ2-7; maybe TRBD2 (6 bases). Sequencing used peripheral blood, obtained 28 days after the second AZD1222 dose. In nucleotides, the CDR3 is TGTGCCAGCAGCTGGAGGGGCTACGAGCAGTACTTC. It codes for CASSWRGYEQYF.